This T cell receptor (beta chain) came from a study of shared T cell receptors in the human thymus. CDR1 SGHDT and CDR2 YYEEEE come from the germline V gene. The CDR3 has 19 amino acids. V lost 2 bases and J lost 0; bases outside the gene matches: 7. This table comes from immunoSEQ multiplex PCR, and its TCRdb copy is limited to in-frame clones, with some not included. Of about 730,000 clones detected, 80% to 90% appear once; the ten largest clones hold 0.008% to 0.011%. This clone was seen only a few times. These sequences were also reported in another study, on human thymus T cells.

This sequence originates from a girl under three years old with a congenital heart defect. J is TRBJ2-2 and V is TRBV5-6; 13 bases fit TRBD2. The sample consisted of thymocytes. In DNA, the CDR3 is TGTGCCAGCAGCTTTCCCGGACTAGCGGGGGCCTCGAACACCGGGGAGCTGTTTTTT. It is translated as CASSFPGLAGASNTGELFF.